This T cell receptor beta chain was identified in a study of graft-versus-host responses after intestinal transplantation. Study-level information: Transplantation in recipients was multivisceral, liver-intestinal, or isolated intestinal.

Germline CDR1 and CDR2: MGHRA and YSYEKL. V was cut by 0 bases and J by 7 bases, with 19 bases left in between. The CDR3 consists of 17 residues. Produced via immunoSEQ multiplex PCR; TCRdb's table is partial and in-frame only. The table lists some 130,000 clones, approximately 95% of them singletons. A remark on this clone: Its antigen is still unknown.

The TCR originated in a human donor who received an intestinal transplant. The sequenced sample was unstimulated CD8+ T cells sorted from spleen or lymph node cells, obtained before intestinal transplant. This rearrangement joins TRBV4-1 to TRBJ2-1, with D perhaps TRBD1 (7 bases). The CDR3 DNA is TGCGCCAGCAGCCAAGACCCAGGGGGGATGATTTTGAATGAGCAGTTCTTC. Translating gives CASSQDPGGMILNEQFF.